A selection of T cell receptor beta chains follows, all from one sample in a study of T cell responses to AZD1222 COVID-19 vaccine. Using immunoSEQ multiplex PCR, the repertoire was profiled, and TCRdb retains in-frame clones only, with some absent. Of around 72,000 clones in the sample, roughly 82% were seen once. The sequencing here drew on peripheral blood, taken on day 0 of AZD1222 vaccination. Receptors were obtained from an adult in good health. Each CDR3 is given with its conserved first and last residue. A D gene is named only where the DNA matches it firmly. Clone size is stated in some rows and not others, as once, few, many or a class when expanded.

j_call d_call v_call clone_size cdr3_nt cdr3_aa
TRBJ1-1 NA TRBV14 NA TGTGCCAGCAGCCCGGGCCCCGGAACTGAAGCTTTCTTT CASSPGPGTEAFF
TRBJ2-7 NA TRBV27 NA TGTGCCAGCAGCATGGCGGGGGACAGGAAAGATCAGTACTTC CASSMAGDRKDQYF
TRBJ2-7 TRBD1 TRBV7-8 once TGTGCCAGCAGCTTAGACAGGGGGCACGAGCAGTACTTC CASSLDRGHEQYF
TRBJ1-2 NA TRBV6-2/TRBV6-3 NA TGTGCCAGCAGTTACTCGATGGAACAGGCCTATGGCTACACCTTC CASSYSMEQAYGYTF
TRBJ1-1 NA TRBV6-5 NA TGTGCCAGCTTACCTGGGGGAAGGGTGAACACTGAAGCTTTCTTT CASLPGGRVNTEAFF
TRBJ2-5 TRBD2 TRBV27 NA TGTGCCAGCAGTTTGAGCGGGGGTACACAAGAGACCCAGTACTTC CASSLSGGTQETQYF
TRBJ2-5 NA TRBV10-2 NA TGCGCCAGCAGCCGGAGGACGCAAGAGACCCAGTACTTC CASSRRTQETQYF
TRBJ2-5 NA TRBV5-8 NA TGTGCCAGCAGCTTCAGGTTGGGGACCCAGTACTTC CASSFRLGTQYF
TRBJ2-7 TRBD1 TRBV4-3 NA TGCGCCAGCAGCCAAGATCTACAGGGGGCCCCTTACGAGCAGTACTTC CASSQDLQGAPYEQYF
TRBJ2-2 NA TRBV19 NA TGTGCCAGTAGTCCCCAGGGTCCCCCGAACACCGGGGAGCTGTTTTTT CASSPQGPPNTGELFF
TRBJ1-3 NA TRBV5-4 once TGTGCCAGCAGCTTGGATGCAGGGAGCTCTGGAAACACCATATATTTT CASSLDAGSSGNTIYF
TRBJ1-5 NA TRBV30 once TGTGCCTGGAGTGCAGGTCCGGCTAGCAATCAGCCCCAGCATTTT CAWSAGPASNQPQHF
TRBJ1-4 NA TRBV29-1 few TGCAGCGTTTTAAGTGAAAAACTGTTTTTT CSVLSEKLFF
TRBJ2-2 TRBD2 TRBV9 NA TGTGCCAGCAGCGTAGATATCGGTAGCGGGGGAACCGGGGAGCTGTTTTTT CASSVDIGSGGTGELFF
TRBJ1-5 TRBD1 TRBV15 NA TGTGCCACCAGCACCCGGGACAGGGATCAGCCCCAGCATTTT CATSTRDRDQPQHF
TRBJ2-2 NA TRBV5-5 few TGTGCCAGCATCAATCGGTTGAGGGGGAGCACCGGGGAGCTGTTTTTT CASINRLRGSTGELFF
TRBJ1-6 NA TRBV6-5 NA TGTGCCAGCAGTTACGTGGGGGCCGATTCACCCCTCCACTTT CASSYVGADSPLHF
TRBJ2-3 TRBD2 TRBV2 NA TGTGCCAGCAGTGGGGGGTTGAGACTAGCGGGCCCGGATACGCAGTACTTT CASSGGLRLAGPDTQYF
TRBJ2-3 NA TRBV7-9 NA TGTGCCAGCACCTCCCCAAGCACAGATACGCAGTATTTT CASTSPSTDTQYF
TRBJ2-1 TRBD2 TRBV10-2 many TGCGCCAGCAGGGCCCTAGCGGGGGGGTACAATGAGCAGTTCTTC CASRALAGGYNEQFF
TRBJ1-1 NA TRBV5-1 NA TGCGCCAGCACCCGATCAGGGGCAGGCACTGAAGCTTTCTTT CASTRSGAGTEAFF
TRBJ2-3 NA TRBV5-1 once TGCGCCAGCTCTGGAGGGGGGCAAGGGACAGATACGCAGTATTTT CASSGGGQGTDTQYF
TRBJ1-1 TRBD1 TRBV6-5 NA TGTGCCAGCAGTACCGACAGGGAGGACACTGAAGCTTTCTTT CASSTDREDTEAFF
TRBJ1-1 NA TRBV7-9 NA TGTGCCAGCAGCTTAGCGGGAACGCACGTGGCTTTCTTT CASSLAGTHVAFF
TRBJ1-3 NA TRBV7-2 NA TGTGCCAGCAGCCCTCTTGGGATTCCGAGCTCTGGAAACACCATATATTTT CASSPLGIPSSGNTIYF
TRBJ1-3 NA TRBV9 NA TGTGCCAGCAACCCCTCGGCGAACTCTGGAAACACCATATATTTT CASNPSANSGNTIYF
TRBJ2-1 TRBD2 TRBV5-6 NA TGTGCCAGCAGCTTCACTAGCGGGGGGTTTCACAATGAGCAGTTCTTC CASSFTSGGFHNEQFF
TRBJ1-2 NA TRBV5-1 NA TGCGCCAGCAGTACCGAGTTTAGCTATGGCTACACCTTC CASSTEFSYGYTF
TRBJ1-2 TRBD1 TRBV19 NA TGTGCCAGTAGTGGAGGACAGGGGGCCATTAACTATGGCTACACCTTC CASSGGQGAINYGYTF
TRBJ1-1 NA TRBV11-2 NA TGTGCCAGCAGCCTCAGGGCCTTCCCAGAGCACACTGAAGCTTTCTTT CASSLRAFPEHTEAFF
TRBJ2-2 NA TRBV4-2 NA TGTGCCAGCAGCCAAGGTTCGGGGGCGGGAACCGGGGAGCTGTTTTTT CASSQGSGAGTGELFF
TRBJ1-1 NA TRBV14 NA TGTGCCAGCAGCCTCAGAAGGGCGAGTTTGAACACTGAAGCTTTCTTT CASSLRRASLNTEAFF
TRBJ1-1 NA TRBV29-1 NA TGCAGCGTTGTTGGCGGGAACACTGAAGCTTTCTTT CSVVGGNTEAFF
TRBJ2-7 NA TRBV2 NA TGTGCCAGCAGTGGGCGACAGTCCTACGAGCAGTACTTC CASSGRQSYEQYF
TRBJ1-5 NA TRBV6-1 NA TGTGCCAGCAGTGAAATTGGCCTGGTGGGCAATCAGCCCCAGCATTTT CASSEIGLVGNQPQHF
TRBJ2-7 NA TRBV3-1/TRBV3-2 NA TGTGCCAGCAGCCAATCCGGGAAATACGAGCAGTACTTC CASSQSGKYEQYF
TRBJ1-1 NA TRBV6-2/TRBV6-3 NA TGTGCCAGCAGTTACTCGATCAGCCCGGGGACTGAAGCTTTCTTT CASSYSISPGTEAFF
TRBJ2-5 NA TRBV5-1 NA TGCGCCAGCAGCTTTAGACAGGATGGGGAGACCCAGTACTTC CASSFRQDGETQYF
TRBJ2-3 TRBD1 TRBV29-1 NA TGCAGCCTAAGAGGGGGCTTTGTTACAGATACGCAGTATTTT CSLRGGFVTDTQYF
TRBJ1-5 TRBD1 TRBV28 NA TGTGCCAGCAGGGGGACAGGGGGCGGTCAGCCCCAGCATTTT CASRGTGGGQPQHF
TRBJ1-5 TRBD1 TRBV30 NA TGTGCCTGGAGTGGAAACAGGGGGGGCCAGCCCCAGCATTTT CAWSGNRGGQPQHF
TRBJ1-1 NA TRBV2 NA TGTGCCAGCAGTCGACAGTACACTGAAGCTTTCTTT CASSRQYTEAFF
TRBJ2-2 NA TRBV27 NA TGTGCCAGCAGCCGATCCTCTGGGAACACCGGGGAGCTGTTTTTT CASSRSSGNTGELFF
TRBJ1-3 NA TRBV10-2 NA TGCGCCAGCAGTGACAGGCGTAGAGATGGAAACACCATATATTTT CASSDRRRDGNTIYF
TRBJ1-4 TRBD1 TRBV6-5 NA TGTGCCAGCACCGCCGGGACAGGGATGGAAAAACTGTTTTTT CASTAGTGMEKLFF
TRBJ1-1 NA TRBV4-2 NA TGTGCCAGCAGCCAAGATGGGGTTAGGGCTTTCTTT CASSQDGVRAFF
TRBJ1-1 NA TRBV14 NA TGTGCCAGCAGCCCCGGGACCACTGAAGCTTTCTTT CASSPGTTEAFF
TRBJ2-7 TRBD2 TRBV24-1 NA TGTGCCACCACCATCCTCCGGACTAGCGGTTGGGCAGTTTCCTACGAGCAGTACTTC CATTILRTSGWAVSYEQYF
TRBJ1-6 TRBD1 TRBV2 NA TGTGCCAGCAGAATTGCCGACAGGGCCCTCGTACCCCTCCACTTT CASRIADRALVPLHF
TRBJ2-3 NA TRBV25-1 NA TGTGCCAGCAGTCTTGGGGTGGCCACAGATACGCAGTATTTT CASSLGVATDTQYF
TRBJ1-5 NA TRBV15 NA TGTGCCACCAGCACCGTCTTCGGGGGACGGGCGTATCAGCCCCAGCATTTT CATSTVFGGRAYQPQHF
TRBJ2-5 TRBD2 TRBV28 once TGTGCCAGCAGTGGGACTAGCAAGGAGACCCAGTACTTC CASSGTSKETQYF